Presented here are 5 T cell receptor beta chains from one specimen sequenced in a study of T cell clonotyping in hematopoietic cell transplantation. Libraries were prepared by immunoSEQ multiplex PCR; TCRdb keeps only in-frame clonotypes and omits some of them. The data show 13,000 or so clones, about 97% seen once. Here the sequenced sample was peripheral blood mononuclear cells, taken 30 days after allogeneic stem cell transplant. Receptors were obtained from a female patient aged 45-65 years who had an allogeneic stem cell transplant from an unrelated donor, so T cells may come from the graft donor. Some clones in this sample may be carry-over from other donors' samples.

The rearrangement links TRBV7-9 to TRBJ2-1; D gene unclear. The length of the CDR3 is 11 residues. Germline CDR1 SEHNR, CDR2 FQNEAQ (reference sequence). With 3 bases removed from V and 7 bases from J, the gap between germline ends came to 4 bases. The CDR3 DNA is TGTGCCAGCAGCTTTCAAAATGAGCAGTTCTTC. This encodes CASSFQNEQFF. The full variable domain, completed using reference TRBV7-9 and TRBJ2-1, is DTGVSQNPRHKITKRGQNVTFRCDPISEHNRLYWYRQTLGQGPEFLTYFQNEAQLEKSRLLSDRFSAERPKGSFSTLEIQRTEQGDSAMYLCASSFQNEQFFGPGTRLTVL.

The chain uses TRBV15 and TRBJ2-7, with D uncertain. The CDR3 length is 14 residues. Germline lookup yields CDR1 LNHNV and CDR2 YYDKDF (reference sequence). Trimming removed 0 bases from V and 3 bases from J, with 9 bases in between. For the CDR3, the DNA is TGTGCCACCAGCAGAGAGTTAGGAGACTACGAGCAGTACTTC. Translation: CATSRELGDYEQYF. Combining the CDR3 with reference TRBV15 and TRBJ2-7 gives the whole variable domain DAMVIQNPRYQVTQFGKPVTLSCSQTLNHNVMYWYQQKSSQAPKLLFHYYDKDFNNEADTPDNFQSRRPNTSFCFLDIRSPGLGDTAMYLCATSRELGDYEQYFGPGTRLTVT.

V gene TRBV7-3 combines with J gene TRBJ2-1; 11 nucleotides agree with TRBD2. Germline CDR1 and CDR2: SGHTA and FQGTGA. V lost 5 bases and J lost 4; bases outside the gene matches: 10. The CDR3 is 17 residues long. CDR3 sequence reads: CASSPTGLAGGYNEQFF. In DNA form, the CDR3 reads TGTGCCAGCAGCCCTACGGGCCTAGCGGGGGGTTACAATGAGCAGTTCTTC.

V gene TRBV28 combines with J gene TRBJ2-3; D is unresolved. Germline CDR1 reads MDHEN; CDR2 reads SYDVKM. CDR3 length equals 15 residues. Trimming shortened V by 6 bases and J by 7 bases, and 20 bases separated the two germline ends. CDR3 DNA: TGTGCCAGCAGCCCCCCCGGTGTCTTGGGAAATACGCAGTATTTT. Encoded protein: CASSPPGVLGNTQYF.

The rearrangement uses TRBV14 and TRBJ1-1; 7 nucleotides line up with TRBD1. The CDR3 contains 15 residues. The V segment lost 6 bases and the J segment 5 bases; nucleotides outside the gene matches: 12. Germline lookup yields CDR1 SGHDN and CDR2 FVKESK. The DNA for the CDR3 is TGTGCCAGCAGACCAATCGAGGGGGCGAGAACTGAAGCTTTCTTT. It codes for CASRPIEGARTEAFF.